The next 27 T cell receptor beta chains were all read from a single sample in a study of regulatory T cells in long-lasting Graves disease. Time point in this sample: newly diagnosed GD, antithyroid drugs for less than 3 months. PBMC RNA served as the TCR library source. Construction of TCR beta libraries relied on iRepertoire HTBI primers and on Arm-PCR targeting CDR3 regions. TCRdb analysed the multiplex PCR reads with MiXCR anew, one entry per CDR3 protein. Among almost 450,000 distinct CDR3 sequences listed, around 17% were seen once. The same data also contributed to another study, on T cells in Graves' hyperthyroidism and ophthalmopathy.

This specimen was peripheral blood mononuclear cells (PBMCs), taken at new diagnosis, from a patient treated with antithyroid drugs. The receptors stem from a woman in her thirties with Graves disease.

A word on this clonotype: Just one base apart from a much larger clone, this may be a read error. The chain couples TRBV3-1 to TRBJ2-7; perhaps TRBD1 as D (5 bases). Germline CDR1 reads LGHDT; CDR2 reads YNNKEL (reference sequence). The CDR3 sequence is 14 residues long. Here the CDR3 DNA reads TGTGCCAGCAGCCAAGGTTCAGGGTTATACGGGCAGTACTTC. It yields the protein CASSQGSGLYGQYF.

Comment on this clonotype: A clone one base away is much larger, so this may be a read error. This chain joins TRBV5-8 and TRBJ2-1, with 9 bases matching TRBD2. The CDR3 loop spans 16 amino acids. CDR1 and CDR2 from the germline V gene are SGHTS and YDEGEE. CDR3 DNA sequence: TGTGCCAGCAGCTTGCCAAGACCTAGCGGGACCAATGGGCAGTTCTTC. Its protein product is CASSLPRPSGTNGQFF.

This clonotype has at least ten counts. At one of its ends the junction is not consistent with the germline gene, which may arise from a read error. The chain uses TRBV5-1 and TRBJ2-1, with TRBD2 matching over 7 bases. The V gene's germline CDR1 is SGHRS and CDR2 YFSETQ. The CDR3 contains 13 residues. The CDR3 loop is CASSLAVYNEQFF. In DNA, the CDR3 is TGTGCCAGCAGCCTAGCGGTCTACAATGAGCAGTTCTTC. The whole variable domain, remainder taken from reference TRBV5-1 and TRBJ2-1, is KAGVTQTPRYLIKTRGQQVTLSCSPISGHRSVSWYQQTPGQGLQFLFEYFSETQRNKGNFPGRFSGRQFSNSRSEMNVSTLELGDSALYLCASSLAVYNEQFFGPGTRLTVL.

The sample holds many counts of this clonotype. The chain uses TRBV27 and TRBJ1-2; 8 nucleotides agree with TRBD1. This CDR3 is built from 17 residues. The V and J ends lost 5 bases and 0 bases, in that order; junction bases with no gene match: 11. The V gene's germline CDR1 is MNHEY and CDR2 SMNVEV (reference sequence). CDR3 protein: CASSPMIGQGPNYGYTF. CDR3 bases: TGTGCCAGCAGTCCCATGATCGGACAGGGCCCTAACTATGGCTACACCTTC.

This clonotype has a count of ten or more. The rearrangement joins TRBV5-4 to TRBJ1-2; 9 nucleotides match TRBD1. CDR1 is SGHNT and CDR2 is YYREEE in the germline V gene (reference sequence). The length of the CDR3 is 16 residues. Trimming at V came to 7 bases and at J to 2 bases, leaving 12 bases not matched to a gene. CDR3: CASQAGRTGANYGYTF. CDR3 sequence (DNA): TGTGCCAGCCAAGCTGGACGGACAGGGGCCAACTATGGCTACACCTTC.

This clonotype was counted at least ten times. J is TRBJ2-5 and V is TRBV2; 8 nucleotides match TRBD2. From germline, CDR1 is SNHLY and CDR2 FYNNEI. V lost 1 base and J lost 5; bases outside the gene matches: 9. This CDR3 is 16 amino acids long. The CDR3 reads CASSEGPGGVRETQYF. In DNA form, the CDR3 reads TGTGCCAGCAGTGAAGGCCCGGGAGGGGTCCGGGAGACCCAGTACTTC.

This clonotype was counted between two and nine times. CDR3 nucleotide sequence: TGTGCCTGGAGGGGGACCGGGCGAAGATCCGGGGCCAACGTCCTGACTTTC. Translating gives CAWRGTGRRSGANVLTF. The rearrangement links TRBV30 to TRBJ2-6; D assignment may be TRBD1 or TRBD2 (5 bases each). Trimming cost V 3 bases and J 4 bases, with 19 bases left between them. This CDR3 spans 17 amino acids. The V gene's germline CDR1 is GTSNPN and CDR2 SVGIG (reference sequence).

This clonotype has only a few counts. The V and J genes are TRBV29-1 and TRBJ1-2; 9 bases map to TRBD1. The germline V gene encodes CDR1 SQVTM and CDR2 ANQGSEA. After removal of 7 bases from V and 4 bases from J, the junction contained 7 bases not matched to a gene. The length of the CDR3 is 13 residues. CDR3 sequence reads: CSAGTGFSYGYTF. Here the CDR3 DNA reads TGCAGCGCCGGGACAGGGTTTAGCTATGGCTACACCTTC.

V gene TRBV14 combines with J gene TRBJ2-4; 8 bases map to TRBD2. Germline values: CDR1 SGHDN, CDR2 FVKESK. V gave up 0 bases and J gave up 3 bases; unmatched junction bases: 16. The CDR3 length is 20 residues. Written as DNA, the CDR3 is TGTGCCAGCAGCCAAGATGATAGCGGGATTCCTTTTTTTGGCAAAAACATTCAGTACTTC. Translating it yields CASSQDDSGIPFFGKNIQYF.

This clonotype was detected many times. The chain couples TRBV9 to TRBJ2-3; D remains ambiguous. The V end lost 0 bases, the J end lost 2 bases, and 13 bases lay between the germline ends. Looked up from germline, CDR1 is SGDLS and CDR2 is YYNGEE. The CDR3 is 16 amino acids. The CDR3 is CASSVDPSSYTDTQYF. The CDR3 nucleotides read TGTGCCAGCAGCGTAGATCCATCCAGTTACACAGATACGCAGTATTTT.

This clonotype has ten or more counts. The chain recombines TRBV28 with TRBJ1-6, with 7 bases that match TRBD1. V lost 4 bases and J lost 8; bases outside the gene matches: 14. The CDR3 loop spans 17 amino acids. Germline CDR1 MDHEN, CDR2 SYDVKM. CDR3 in DNA: TGTGCCAGCAGTTCCCCCTTAGGGGGACAGCAGGATTCACCCCTCCACTTT. Protein: CASSSPLGGQQDSPLHF.

The sample holds many counts of this clonotype. The chain couples TRBV5-1 to TRBJ2-1; 10 bases map to TRBD2. The CDR3 sequence is 15 residues long. CDR1 SGHRS and CDR2 YFSETQ come from the germline V gene. V dropped 0 bases and J dropped 7; count of bases not matched to a gene: 4. The CDR3 region is CASSLDLAGANEQFF. The CDR3 coding sequence is TGCGCCAGCAGCTTGGATCTAGCGGGAGCAAATGAGCAGTTCTTC. The whole variable domain, filled in from reference TRBV5-1 and TRBJ2-1, reads KAGVTQTPRYLIKTRGQQVTLSCSPISGHRSVSWYQQTPGQGLQFLFEYFSETQRNKGNFPGRFSGRQFSNSRSEMNVSTLELGDSALYLCASSLDLAGANEQFFGPGTRLTVL.

This clonotype has more than one count but fewer than ten. The chain joins TRBV2 to TRBJ2-3; TRBD1 matches at 8 bases. V gave up 5 bases and J gave up 0 bases; unmatched junction bases: 7. CDR1 SNHLY and CDR2 FYNNEI come from the germline V gene. CDR3 length equals 16 residues. This CDR3 is CASSITGGISTDTQYF. CDR3 bases: TGTGCCAGCAGTATCACAGGGGGGATTAGCACAGATACGCAGTATTTT.

Notes on this clonotype: A much larger clone differs from this one at a single base, so this may be a read error. The V gene is TRBV6-1, the J gene TRBJ1-1; D remains unclear. The ends were cut back, 1 base at V and 0 bases at J, with 12 bases in the middle. CDR1 is MNHNS, CDR2 SASEGT, per germline. CDR3 length: 16 amino acids. The CDR3 loop is CASSEGQYRMNTEAFF. The CDR3 DNA reads TGTGCCAGCAGTGAAGGTCAGTACAGAATGAACACTGAAGCTTTCTTT.

There are many counts of this clonotype. The rearrangement links TRBV20-1 to TRBJ2-1; D is possibly TRBD1 (6 bases). From germline, CDR1 is DFQATT and CDR2 SNEGSKA (reference sequence). V shed 0 bases and J shed 4 bases, with 10 bases lying between them. The CDR3 runs 14 residues. The CDR3 loop is CSARDGTIYNEQFF. The CDR3 DNA sequence: TGCAGTGCTAGAGATGGGACAATTTACAATGAGCAGTTCTTC.

This clonotype was detected ten times or more. This chain connects TRBV20-1 to TRBJ2-5; 10 bases line up with TRBD2. Per germline, CDR1 DFQATT and CDR2 SNEGSKA (reference sequence). This CDR3 comprises 15 residues. The V gene end was trimmed by 3 bases and the J gene end by 3 bases; junction bases not matched to a gene: 7. For the CDR3, the DNA is TGCAGTGCTAGGGCCCTCGGACTAGCGGAAGAGACCCAGTACTTC. Encoded protein: CSARALGLAEETQYF.

The chain uses TRBV6-2 or TRBV6-3 and TRBJ1-4, with D unclear. This CDR3 region has 12 residues. With 7 bases removed from V and 8 bases from J, the gap between germline ends came to 11 bases. The germline CDR1 and CDR2 sequences are MNHEY and SVGEGT. CDR3 DNA: TGTGCCAGCAAATCCTATGAAGAAAAACTGTTTTTT. It translates to CASKSYEEKLFF.

This chain uses TRBV3-1 with TRBJ2-7; no reliable D call. The CDR3 has 13 residues. CDR1 is LGHDT, CDR2 YNNKEL, per germline (reference sequence). Trimming removed 3 bases from V and 4 bases from J, with 10 bases in between. The CDR3 nucleotides read TGTGCCAGCAGCCAGGCGGCAAGTTACGAGCAGTACTTC. Its protein product is CASSQAASYEQYF.

This clonotype has at least ten counts. The V gene is TRBV7-3, the J gene TRBJ2-1, with D tentatively TRBD2 (5 bases). Germline CDR1 and CDR2: SGHTA and FQGTGA. The CDR3 has 15 amino acids. V shed 5 bases and J shed 1 base, with 12 bases lying between them. DNA for the CDR3: TGTGCCAGCAGCCAATGGAGCGGTTCCTACAATGAGCAGTTCTTC. This gives the protein CASSQWSGSYNEQFF. Based on the CDR3 plus reference TRBV7-3 and TRBJ2-1, the full variable domain is GAGVSQTPSNKVTEKGKYVELRCDPISGHTALYWYRQSLGQGPEFLIYFQGTGAADDSGLPNDRFFAVRPEGSVSTLKIQRTERGDSAVYLCASSQWSGSYNEQFFGPGTRLTVL.

This clonotype came up many times. The gene calls are TRBV11-2 and TRBJ2-5, with 8 bases fitting TRBD2. The CDR3 runs 16 residues. Losses at the gene ends were 3 bases for V and 2 bases for J; bases not matched to a gene: 8. The germline V gene encodes CDR1 SGHAT and CDR2 FQNNGV. CDR3: CASSFPQLADQETQYF. The CDR3 DNA is TGTGCCAGCAGCTTTCCCCAACTAGCGGATCAAGAGACCCAGTACTTC.

This chain joins TRBV5-6 and TRBJ1-6; 8 bases agree with TRBD1. Trimming cost V 4 bases and J 8 bases; bases outside gene matches: 5. Germline CDR1 is SGHDT and CDR2 is YYEEEE. The CDR3 consists of 14 residues. CDR3 coding DNA: TGTGCCAGCAGCCAGCAGGGGGCCGATTCACCCCTCCACTTT. Its protein product is CASSQQGADSPLHF.

The V and J genes are TRBV6-5 and TRBJ2-1; a possible D gene is TRBD2 (6 bases). This CDR3 contains 14 residues. Germline V lookup: CDR1 MNHEY, CDR2 SVGAGI. The V gene lost 2 bases and the J gene lost 5 bases, with 10 bases spanning the gap. CDR3 DNA: TGTGCCAGCAGTTACGGTGGAGGGGACAATGAGCAGTTCTTC. Translation: CASSYGGGDNEQFF.

This chain uses TRBV14 with TRBJ1-2; tentatively, D is TRBD1 (6 bases). The CDR3 extends over 14 amino acids. V lost 3 bases to trimming and J lost 6 bases, with 14 bases between them. Germline CDR1 is SGHDN and CDR2 is FVKESK. The CDR3 DNA is TGTGCCAGCAGCCAGAAGAACAGGGCCGATGGCTACACCTTC. Amino acids: CASSQKNRADGYTF.

This clonotype was recorded at least ten times. The chain has TRBV3-1 and TRBJ2-7; 8 bases are shared with TRBD2. V lost 1 base and J lost 1; bases outside the gene matches: 15. The V gene's germline CDR1 is LGHDT and CDR2 YNNKEL (reference sequence). This CDR3 spans 19 amino acids. The CDR3 bases are TGTGCCAGCAGCCAAGGGGGCGGAGTGGCGGGAGGCCCATCCTACGAGCAGTACTTC. Protein product: CASSQGGGVAGGPSYEQYF.

This clonotype was seen ten or more times. The J gene is TRBJ1-1, the V gene TRBV30, with D uncertain. Germline CDR1 is GTSNPN and CDR2 is SVGIG (reference sequence). This CDR3 is 11 amino acids long. V gave up 3 bases and J gave up 6 bases, with 8 bases separating them. CDR3 protein: CAWRDVSEAFF. Here the CDR3 DNA reads TGTGCCTGGAGGGATGTCTCTGAAGCTTTCTTT.

The chain links TRBV9 to TRBJ2-5; D possibly matches TRBD1 or TRBD2 (5 bases each). The germline gives CDR1 SGDLS, CDR2 YYNGEE. V was shortened by 3 bases and J by 1 base, with 13 bases between the two germline ends. The CDR3 runs 15 residues. CDR3 in amino acids: CASSAGAGTQETQYF. As DNA, the CDR3 is TGTGCCAGCAGCGCCGGGGCAGGGACCCAAGAGACCCAGTACTTC.

This clonotype was seen at least ten times. The chain recombines TRBV15 with TRBJ1-1, with D possibly being TRBD1 (5 bases). V was trimmed by 1 base and J by 0 bases, leaving 6 bases between them. The CDR3 has 14 amino acids. Germline values: CDR1 LNHNV, CDR2 YYDKDF (reference sequence). The CDR3 DNA follows: TGTGCCACCAGCAGAGGACAGATGAACACTGAAGCTTTCTTT. Residues: CATSRGQMNTEAFF.